These 28 T cell receptor beta chains were sequenced from one sample in a study of breast tumors, draining lymph nodes, adjacent tissues. TCRdb called the multiplex PCR reads again in MiXCR, with one record for every CDR3 protein. The table has 120,000 or so distinct CDR3 sequences, less than 20% seen once. Breast cancer patients provided tissue from their axillary draining lymph nodes. Sequenced input: axillary lymph node tissue. The receptor source for this set is a female donor with breast cancer. Some clones in this sample may be carry-over from other donors' samples.

This clonotype was seen at least ten times. The chain joins TRBV20-1 to TRBJ2-3; D ambiguous. This CDR3 is built from 14 residues. V shed 4 bases and J shed 2 bases, with 13 bases lying between them. CDR1 is DFQATT and CDR2 is SNEGSKA in the germline V gene (reference sequence). CDR3 amino acids: CSAKRAGFTDTQYF. The CDR3 nucleotides are TGCAGTGCTAAAAGGGCAGGTTTCACAGATACGCAGTATTTT.

The gene calls are TRBV3-1 and TRBJ1-5; D is uncertain. CDR3 length: 13 residues. Germline-derived CDR1 and CDR2 are LGHDT and YNNKEL (reference sequence). Trimming shortened V by 0 bases and J by 9 bases, and 9 bases separated the two germline ends. The CDR3 DNA sequence: TGTGCCAGCAGCCAAGATATAGTAGGGCCCCAGCATTTT. Residues: CASSQDIVGPQHF.

This clonotype was seen repeatedly, ten times or more. CDR3 amino acids: CASSLRGDQPQHF. The CDR3, as DNA: TGTGCCAGCAGCTTAAGAGGGGATCAGCCCCAGCATTTT. The chain carries TRBV7-3 and TRBJ1-5; D may be TRBD1 (5 bases). Deletions cut 1 base from V and 5 bases from J, with 6 bases between. This CDR3 has 13 amino acids. Germline CDR1 is SGHTA and CDR2 is FQGTGA. The whole variable domain, filled in from reference TRBV7-3 and TRBJ1-5, reads GAGVSQTPSNKVTEKGKYVELRCDPISGHTALYWYRQSLGQGPEFLIYFQGTGAADDSGLPNDRFFAVRPEGSVSTLKIQRTERGDSAVYLCASSLRGDQPQHFGDGTRLSIL.

This clonotype was observed a few times. The J gene is TRBJ2-3, the V gene TRBV14; D is undetermined. The CDR3 contains 16 residues. Trimming took 0 bases from V and 0 from J, leaving 10 bases between them. CDR1 and CDR2 from the germline V gene are SGHDN and FVKESK. CDR3 amino acids: CASSQDRGGSTDTQYF. DNA of the CDR3: TGTGCCAGCAGCCAAGATCGTGGCGGCAGCACAGATACGCAGTATTTT.

About this clonotype itself: Since a much larger clone is just one base distant, this may be a read error. The chain uses TRBV5-1 and TRBJ2-5; 9 positions agree with TRBD1. The CDR3 sequence is 17 residues long. The V gene end was trimmed by 4 bases and the J gene end by 2 bases; junction bases not matched to a gene: 12. Germline CDR1 SGHRS, CDR2 YFSETQ. The CDR3 region has the DNA TGCGCCAGCAGCGGGGGGGGCGGGACAGGGATACAAGAGACCCAGTACTTC. It codes for CASSGGGGTGIQETQYF.

About this clonotype: A read error may be the cause here, since a much bigger clone is one base away. The V gene is TRBV6-6, the J gene TRBJ1-5, with TRBD1 identical over 7 bases. The CDR3 is 16 amino acids. Germline loops: CDR1 MNHNY, CDR2 SVGAGI (reference sequence). CDR3 amino acids: CASSQLGTDSDQPQHF. CDR3 nucleotides: TGTGCCAGCAGCCAACTCGGGACAGATAGCGATCAGCCCCAGCATTTT.

This clonotype occurred many times. The V and J genes are TRBV5-1 and TRBJ2-2, with D possibly matching TRBD2 (7 bases). The CDR3 contains 17 residues. V gave up 4 bases and J gave up 4 bases, with 20 bases separating them. CDR1 SGHRS and CDR2 YFSETQ come from the germline V gene. The CDR3 sequence: CASSREVWGAVTGELFF. In nucleotides, the CDR3 is TGCGCCAGCAGCCGGGAGGTCTGGGGGGCAGTCACCGGGGAGCTGTTTTTT. The entire variable domain, with the rest obtained from reference TRBV5-1 and TRBJ2-2, is as follows: KAGVTQTPRYLIKTRGQQVTLSCSPISGHRSVSWYQQTPGQGLQFLFEYFSETQRNKGNFPGRFSGRQFSNSRSEMNVSTLELGDSALYLCASSREVWGAVTGELFFGEGSRLTVL.

At least ten counts were recorded for this clonotype. This chain uses TRBV6-5 with TRBJ1-2, with D tentatively TRBD1 (5 bases). The CDR3 contains 14 residues. Trimming removed 7 bases at V and 2 bases at J, with 14 bases between. The V gene's germline CDR1 is MNHEY and CDR2 SVGAGI. This CDR3 is CASKFGTENYGYTF. The DNA for the CDR3 is TGTGCCAGCAAGTTCGGGACGGAAAACTATGGCTACACCTTC.

The table lists this clonotype with a few counts. The chain combines TRBV28 with TRBJ2-3, with 8 bases fitting TRBD2. The CDR3 runs to 14 residues. With V trimmed by 5 bases and J by 6 bases, 7 bases remained unmatched. The germline gives CDR1 MDHEN, CDR2 SYDVKM. The CDR3 DNA follows: TGTGCCAGCAGTCCCCCTCCTAGCGGGGATACGCAGTATTTT. It yields the protein CASSPPPSGDTQYF.

CDR3 loop: CASSPNRQGGTEAFF. The DNA of the CDR3 is TGTGCCAGCTCACCAAATCGACAGGGGGGCACTGAAGCTTTCTTT. The V call is TRBV18, the J call TRBJ1-1; 9 positions agree with TRBD1. The CDR3 spans 15 residues. Trimming took 2 bases from V and 4 from J; bases not matched to a gene: 5. Germline V gene lookup returns CDR1 KGHSH and CDR2 LQKENI.

Note on this clonotype: A clone one base away is much larger, so this may be a read error. The J gene is TRBJ2-1, the V gene TRBV9; 7 nucleotides align to TRBD2. Germline CDR1 is SGDLS and CDR2 is YYNGEE. V shed 4 bases and J 9 bases; nucleotides not matched to a gene: 13. The CDR3 extends over 15 amino acids. CDR3 bases: TGTGCCAGCAGCCGCTGGGGGGAGGGTAGATCTGAGCAGTTCTTC. This codes for CASSRWGEGRSEQFF.

This clonotype was recorded at least ten times. The chain uses TRBV2 and TRBJ2-7; the match to TRBD2 covers 10 bases. Trimming took 0 bases from V and 3 from J; bases not matched to a gene: 2. The CDR3 contains 15 residues. Germline V CDR1 and CDR2: SNHLY, FYNNEI. CDR3 sequence: CASSEALAGVYEQYF. The CDR3 DNA reads as TGTGCCAGCAGTGAAGCGCTAGCGGGGGTCTACGAGCAGTACTTC. Based on the CDR3 plus reference TRBV2 and TRBJ2-7, the full variable domain is EPEVTQTPSHQVTQMGQEVILRCVPISNHLYFYWYRQILGQKVEFLVSFYNNEISEKSEIFDDQFSVERPDGSNFTLKIRSTKLEDSAMYFCASSEALAGVYEQYFGPGTRLTVT.

At least ten counts were recorded for this clonotype. The chain combines TRBV7-8 with TRBJ1-3, with D uncertain. This CDR3 contains 17 residues. Germline CDR1 and CDR2: SGHVS and FQNEAQ. Trimming pared 1 base from V and 3 bases from J, leaving 16 bases between. In DNA form, the CDR3 reads TGTGCCAGCAGCTTAGTCGGGTTACTAGGCTATGGAAACACCATATATTTT. Translation gives CASSLVGLLGYGNTIYF.

The chain has TRBV19 and TRBJ1-1, with D possibly matching TRBD1 (6 bases). This CDR3 is built from 14 residues. V was pared by 7 bases and J by 4 bases, with 16 bases between. Germline V CDR1 and CDR2: LNHDA, SQIVND (reference sequence). The CDR3 here is CASTATGLGTEAFF. CDR3 DNA sequence: TGTGCCAGTACCGCGACAGGTTTGGGCACTGAAGCTTTCTTT. The entire variable domain, with the rest obtained from reference TRBV19 and TRBJ1-1, is as follows: DGGITQSPKYLFRKEGQNVTLSCEQNLNHDAMYWYRQDPGQGLRLIYYSQIVNDFQKGDIAEGYSVSREKKESFPLTVTSAQKNPTAFYLCASTATGLGTEAFFGQGTRLTVV.

This clonotype has ten or more counts. The genes are TRBV29-1 and TRBJ1-2; possible D gene TRBD1, 5 bases. This CDR3 comprises 15 residues. CDR1 is SQVTM and CDR2 is ANQGSEA in the germline V gene. Trimming shortened V by 6 bases and J by 8 bases, and 25 bases separated the two germline ends. The chain's CDR3 is CSVEGYERGFEGYTF. In DNA, the CDR3 is TGCAGCGTCGAGGGGTATGAGAGGGGATTTGAGGGCTACACCTTC.

This clonotype was counted a few times. The V gene is TRBV12-3 or TRBV12-4, the J gene TRBJ2-3, with TRBD2 identical over 8 bases. J gave up 1 base and V 3 bases, and 6 bases lay outside the gene matches. The CDR3 is made up of 16 amino acids. The CDR3 protein is CASSFPREGCTDTQYF. The CDR3 coding sequence is TGTGCCAGCAGTTTCCCCCGGGAGGGCTGCACAGATACGCAGTATTTT.

The chain uses TRBV5-1 and TRBJ1-1; D uncertain. Trimming removed 4 bases from V and 1 base from J, with 11 bases in between. The V gene's germline CDR1 is SGHRS and CDR2 YFSETQ. This CDR3 spans 14 amino acids. CDR3 protein: CASSVLMGNTEAFF. The CDR3 DNA reads as TGCGCCAGCAGCGTTCTAATGGGGAACACTGAAGCTTTCTTT.

This clonotype was recorded many times. V and J are TRBV20-1 and TRBJ1-2; D unclear. The CDR3 covers 13 residues. Trimming stripped 0 bases from V and 8 bases from J, with 13 bases between. The V gene's germline CDR1 is DFQATT and CDR2 SNEGSKA (reference sequence). Written as DNA, the CDR3 is TGCAGTGCTAGAGACGATGTGGGTTTGGGCTACACCTTC. This translates into CSARDDVGLGYTF.

Notes on this clonotype: Possible read error: a much larger clone is one base away. Given the absence of the conserved phenylalanine or tryptophan at the CDR3 end, a read error is likely. This rearrangement joins TRBV10-3 to TRBJ2-3, with 10 bases fitting TRBD2. The CDR3 loop spans 16 amino acids. Germline-derived CDR1 and CDR2 are ENHRY and SYGVKD. Unmatched junction bases numbered 10, after V lost 5 bases and J lost 5 bases. The CDR3 DNA sequence: TGTGCCATCAGTACAAGCGGGGGGGCCTCCCAAGATACGCAGTATTTA. Protein product: CAISTSGGASQDTQYL.

In its sample, this clonotype was seen many times. The J gene is TRBJ2-5, the V gene TRBV12-3 or TRBV12-4, with TRBD2 matching 11 bases. This CDR3 has 15 residues. V was clipped by 6 bases and J by 4 bases; unmatched bases: 7. CDR3 nucleotide sequence: TGTGCCAGCAGACGTAGCGGGGGGGCCGGAGAGACCCAGTACTTC. Translated, it gives CASRRSGGAGETQYF.

At least ten counts were recorded for this clonotype. The gene calls are TRBV4-1 and TRBJ2-3, with D possibly matching TRBD2 (6 bases). CDR3 length: 20 amino acids. The V end lost 0 bases, the J end lost 0 bases, and 22 bases lay between the germline ends. In germline, CDR1 is MGHRA, CDR2 YSYEKL. The CDR3 DNA reads as TGCGCCAGCAGCCAAGATTACGGGCGGAGGGAGACGGCTAGCACAGATACGCAGTATTTT. Its protein product is CASSQDYGRRETASTDTQYF.

This clonotype has at least ten counts. The CDR3 loop reads CASSQVGRDQPQHF. In DNA, the CDR3 is TGCGCCAGCAGCCAAGTTGGAAGGGATCAGCCCCAGCATTTT. The chain combines TRBV4-1 with TRBJ1-5; D is undetermined. The CDR3 contains 14 residues. V lost 1 base and J 5 bases, leaving 9 bases between the germline ends. Germline V CDR1 and CDR2: MGHRA, YSYEKL.

This clonotype was detected ten times or more. The CDR3 DNA reads TGTGCCAGCAGCGCGAGACTAGCGGAAAATGAGCAGTTCTTC. The encoded protein is CASSARLAENEQFF. V is TRBV9 and J is TRBJ2-1; TRBD2 matches 9 bases. V shed 3 bases, J shed 7 bases, and the junction held 5 bases outside the gene matches. The V gene's germline CDR1 is SGDLS and CDR2 YYNGEE. CDR3 length: 14 residues.

Remarks on this clonotype: A single base separates this from a much larger clone, so it may be a read error. The gene calls are TRBV7-6 and TRBJ1-4, with D uncertain. Trimming cost V 2 bases and J 8 bases, with 6 bases left between them. The germline V gene has CDR1 SGHVS and CDR2 FNYEAQ. The CDR3 runs to 12 residues. The CDR3 protein is CASSLLAEKLFF. As DNA, the CDR3 is TGTGCCAGCAGCTTATTGGCAGAAAAACTGTTTTTT.

This clonotype has at least ten counts. The chain has TRBV5-1 and TRBJ1-6, with TRBD1 as a possible D gene (6 bases). With 0 bases removed from V and 7 bases from J, the gap between germline ends came to 11 bases. Germline CDR1 SGHRS, CDR2 YFSETQ. There are 15 residues in the CDR3. The CDR3 protein is CASSLEGGGNSPLHF. CDR3 DNA sequence: TGCGCCAGCAGCTTGGAGGGGGGTGGGAATTCACCCCTCCACTTT.

On this clonotype: With a much larger clone just one base away, this may be a read error. The V gene is TRBV4-1, the J gene TRBJ2-1; D perhaps matches TRBD1 (6 bases). The ends were cut back, 2 bases at V and 7 bases at J, with 12 bases in the middle. The CDR3 runs to 14 residues. Germline assignment: CDR1 MGHRA and CDR2 YSYEKL. CDR3 in amino acids: CASSQFRGENEQFF. The CDR3 DNA reads as TGCGCCAGCAGCCAATTCAGGGGAGAGAATGAGCAGTTCTTC.

On this clonotype: A read error may be the cause here, since a much bigger clone is one base away. This chain joins TRBV12-3 or TRBV12-4 and TRBJ2-2, with D possibly called TRBD1 or TRBD2 (5 bases each). The CDR3 length is 13 residues. The V gene lost 5 bases and the J gene lost 9 bases, with 13 bases spanning the gap. CDR3 DNA sequence: TGTGCCAGCAGTGCAGCCGGGGCCCGGGAGCTGTTTTTT. This translates into CASSAAGARELFF.

Ten or more counts support this clonotype. This chain links TRBV29-1 with TRBJ2-7; TRBD1 matches 11 bases. This CDR3 is built from 13 residues. Trimming removed 7 bases from V and 6 bases from J; junction bases left unmatched: 8. Germline V lookup: CDR1 SQVTM, CDR2 ANQGSEA. The CDR3: CSGGTGTGGEQYF. For the CDR3, the DNA is TGCAGCGGGGGAACCGGGACAGGGGGCGAGCAGTACTTC.